One and the same sample provided the 27 T cell receptor beta chains below, sequenced in a study of T-cell reconstitution after alpha-beta-depleted transplantation in children. No cognate antigen is known for these TCRs. General study points: When one year had passed after transplant, most T-cell counts and diversity came from newly produced T cells.

As it was prepared, the TCRbeta library received unique molecular identifiers. TCRdb redid the calling of the PCR reads with MiXCR, one entry per CDR3 protein. The data show about 300,000 distinct CDR3 sequences, around 7.1% seen once. The sequencing here drew on peripheral blood, taken 360 days after TCRalphabeta/CD19-depleted stem cell transplant. The receptors originated from a female patient younger than 10 who had a stem cell transplant for Fanconi anemia, so the T cells may come from the graft donor.

This clonotype was counted many times. The chain is built from TRBV3-1 and TRBJ1-2; unclear D gene. The germline CDR1 and CDR2 sequences are LGHDT and YNNKEL (reference sequence). CDR3 length: 13 amino acids. V was cut by 4 bases and J by 8 bases, with 14 bases left in between. CDR3 nucleotide sequence: TGTGCCAGCAGCCTATATCTTGGGGAAGGCTACACCTTC. The encoded protein is CASSLYLGEGYTF.

The sample holds many counts of this clonotype. The chain carries TRBV25-1 and TRBJ2-1; D may be TRBD2 (5 bases). CDR1 is MGHDK, CDR2 SYGVNS, per germline. The CDR3 contains 16 residues. V was shortened by 2 bases and J by 6 bases, with 17 bases between the two germline ends. The CDR3 bases are TGTGCCAGCAGTGAACGACGGGGTTTCGGGCCCAATGAGCAGTTCTTC. This encodes CASSERRGFGPNEQFF. Drawing the rest from reference TRBV25-1 and TRBJ2-1, the complete variable domain is EADIYQTPRYLVIGTGKKITLECSQTMGHDKMYWYQQDPGMELHLIHYSYGVNSTEKGDLSSESTVSRIRTEHFPLTLESARPSHTSQYLCASSERRGFGPNEQFFGPGTRLTVL.

The rearrangement joins TRBV4-3 to TRBJ2-3; 13 nucleotides align to TRBD2. The CDR3 is 15 amino acids. The trim removed 4 bases at V and 6 bases at J, leaving 4 bases unmatched. CDR1 is LGHNA and CDR2 is YSLEER in the germline V gene. The CDR3 sequence: CASSRGLAGEDTQYF. In DNA form, the CDR3 reads TGCGCCAGCAGCCGCGGACTAGCGGGGGAGGATACGCAGTATTTT.

There are many counts of this clonotype. This chain links TRBV6-5 with TRBJ2-1; TRBD1 is a possible D gene (7 bases). Trimming removed 6 bases from V and 8 bases from J, with 26 bases in between. CDR3 length: 17 amino acids. Germline V gives CDR1 MNHEY, CDR2 SVGAGI. CDR3 nucleotides: TGTGCCAGCAGCCGATGGTTTTCGGGCAGGGGGGCGGATGAGCAGTTCTTC. Amino acid sequence: CASSRWFSGRGADEQFF.

In its sample, this clonotype was seen many times. The chain uses TRBV9 and TRBJ2-2, with D perhaps TRBD1 (6 bases). The CDR3 sequence is 16 residues long. Deletions cut 0 bases from V and 1 base from J, with 10 bases between. Germline V CDR1 and CDR2: SGDLS, YYNGEE. The CDR3 here is CASSVVQGGNTGELFF. CDR3 nucleotides: TGTGCCAGCAGCGTAGTACAGGGTGGGAACACCGGGGAGCTGTTTTTT.

The sample holds many counts of this clonotype. This chain uses TRBV11-2 with TRBJ2-2, with D perhaps TRBD1 (5 bases). V was clipped by 8 bases and J by 0 bases, with 13 bases between them. This CDR3 spans 15 amino acids. Per the germline V gene, CDR1 is SGHAT and CDR2 is FQNNGV. This CDR3 reads CASLTTTANTGELFF. CDR3 coding DNA: TGTGCCAGCCTCACCACGACAGCGAACACCGGGGAGCTGTTTTTT.

This chain uses TRBV27 with TRBJ2-3; TRBD2 agrees at 7 bases. Germline V lookup: CDR1 MNHEY, CDR2 SMNVEV (reference sequence). Unmatched junction bases numbered 10, after V lost 5 bases and J lost 2 bases. The CDR3 has 16 amino acids. The CDR3 region is CASSPSRLAATDTQYF. The CDR3 region has the DNA TGTGCCAGCAGTCCCAGTCGGCTAGCGGCCACAGATACGCAGTATTTT.

The gene calls are TRBV7-9 and TRBJ1-2; D call uncertain. CDR1 and CDR2 (germline): SEHNR, FQNEAQ (reference sequence). CDR3 size: 13 residues. V lost 0 bases, J lost 7 bases, and 9 bases lay in between. CDR3 DNA: TGTGCCAGCAGCTTAGCGCAAGGGTTTGGCTACACCTTC. This sequence encodes CASSLAQGFGYTF.

This sequence joins TRBV20-1 and TRBJ2-7; 8 nucleotides align to TRBD2. Germline CDR1 and CDR2: DFQATT and SNEGSKA (reference sequence). The J segment lost 3 bases and the V segment lost 5 bases, leaving 12 bases of the junction unmatched. The CDR3 contains 15 residues. The CDR3 nucleotides are TGCAGTGCTCCCTCCGGTCCGGGGGGGCTCTACGAGCAGTACTTC. It specifies CSAPSGPGGLYEQYF.

The sample holds a few counts of this clonotype. V usage is TRBV29-1 and J usage is TRBJ1-5, with D perhaps TRBD1 (5 bases). The V gene's germline CDR1 is SQVTM and CDR2 ANQGSEA. This CDR3 comprises 20 residues. V lost 3 bases to trimming and J lost 5 bases, with 32 bases between them. For the CDR3, the DNA is TGCAGCGTTGAGGGGGGGGGTGAGAAGGGATTTTGGCGTTCCTATCAGCCCCAGCATTTT. As protein: CSVEGGGEKGFWRSYQPQHF.

This clonotype was recorded a few times. This sequence joins TRBV5-6 and TRBJ2-1, with TRBD2 identical over 10 bases. The CDR3 length is 17 residues. Germline V gene sequence: CDR1 SGHDT, CDR2 YYEEEE. V was clipped by 0 bases and J by 3 bases; unmatched bases: 6. This CDR3 is CASSLVTSGVGYNEQFF. The CDR3 coding sequence is TGTGCCAGCAGCTTGGTTACTAGCGGGGTAGGCTACAATGAGCAGTTCTTC. Variable domain in full (rest from reference TRBV5-6 and TRBJ2-1): DAGVTQSPTHLIKTRGQQVTLRCSPKSGHDTVSWYQQALGQGPQFIFQYYEEEERQRGNFPDRFSGHQFPNYSSELNVNALLLGDSALYLCASSLVTSGVGYNEQFFGPGTRLTVL.

This clonotype was counted many times. At one boundary the junction diverges from the germline segment, which might be a read error. This rearrangement joins TRBV25-1 to TRBJ2-7; TRBD1 matches 9 bases. The CDR3 totals 14 residues. Per germline, CDR1 MGHDK and CDR2 SYGVNS. This CDR3 is CASSLTGGSHEQYF. CDR3 in DNA: TGTGCCAGCAGTTTAACAGGGGGCTCCCACGAGCAGTACTTC.

This clonotype was seen repeatedly, ten times or more. The chain joins TRBV10-3 to TRBJ2-7, with 9 bases that match TRBD2. The CDR3 is 13 residues long. The germline CDR1 and CDR2 sequences are ENHRY and SYGVKD. V shed 5 bases, J shed 7 bases, and the junction held 6 bases outside the gene matches. Here the CDR3 DNA reads TGTGCCATCAGTCGAGCGGGGGGCCTTGAGCAGTACTTC. Translated, it gives CAISRAGGLEQYF.

This clonotype has just a few counts. The CDR3 DNA follows: TGCGCCAGCAGCTTGGAATCCGGAGGGGCCGGGAAAGCTTTCTTT. It specifies CASSLESGGAGKAFF. V gene TRBV5-1 combines with J gene TRBJ1-1; a possible D gene is TRBD1 (5 bases). Deletions cut 0 bases from V and 9 bases from J, with 18 bases between. CDR1 and CDR2 (germline): SGHRS, YFSETQ. The CDR3 is 15 amino acids.

At least ten counts were recorded for this clonotype. CDR3 bases: TGTGCCAGCAGTTACGGCGGGGAAGCTTTCTTT. Translated, it gives CASSYGGEAFF. V and J are TRBV6-6 and TRBJ1-1; D remains ambiguous. The CDR3 covers 11 residues. The V and J ends lost 2 bases and 8 bases respectively, with 6 bases between them. Germline-derived CDR1 and CDR2 are MNHNY and SVGAGI (reference sequence).

The CDR3 sequence: CASSPSGGPVETQYF. The CDR3 DNA follows: TGTGCCAGCAGTCCTAGCGGGGGCCCCGTGGAGACCCAGTACTTC. The chain joins TRBV6-1 to TRBJ2-5, with 10 bases identical to TRBD2. In germline, CDR1 is MNHNS, CDR2 SASEGT. This CDR3 region has 15 residues. J gave up 5 bases and V 5 bases, and 8 bases lay outside the gene matches.

This chain uses TRBV7-2 with TRBJ1-2, with TRBD1 matching over 9 bases. Germline CDR1 reads SGHTA; CDR2 reads FQGNSA. V lost 5 bases, J lost 0 bases, and 10 bases stayed unmatched. The CDR3 extends over 17 amino acids. DNA of the CDR3: TGTGCCAGCAGCAAGGGACAGGGCATTATCCCTAACTATGGCTACACCTTC. Translated, it gives CASSKGQGIIPNYGYTF. Full variable domain (missing parts from reference TRBV7-2 and TRBJ1-2): GAGVSQSPSNKVTEKGKDVELRCDPISGHTALYWYRQSLGQGLEFLIYFQGNSAPDKSGLPSDRFSAERTGGSVSTLTIQRTQQEDSAVYLCASSKGQGIIPNYGYTFGSGTRLTVV.

This chain uses TRBV10-3 with TRBJ2-1; 11 bases match TRBD2. Germline CDR1 and CDR2: ENHRY and SYGVKD. The V segment lost 3 bases and the J segment 6 bases; nucleotides outside the gene matches: 4. The CDR3 loop spans 15 amino acids. CDR3 residues: CAISETLAGANEQFF. Written as DNA, the CDR3 is TGTGCCATCAGTGAAACACTAGCGGGAGCCAATGAGCAGTTCTTC.

There are a few counts of this clonotype. Mismatch with germline at one junction end may stem from a read error. The rearrangement uses TRBV12-3 or TRBV12-4 and TRBJ2-2; 8 bases line up with TRBD2. This CDR3 spans 18 amino acids. The CDR3 protein is CAISLRVLAGLNTGELFF. In nucleotides, the CDR3 is TGTGCCATCAGTTTAAGGGTGCTAGCGGGTCTAAACACCGGGGAGCTGTTTTTT.

This clonotype has a count of ten or more. The chain employs TRBV5-6 and TRBJ2-7, with 7 bases matching TRBD1. Germline values: CDR1 SGHDT, CDR2 YYEEEE. The CDR3 runs 15 residues. The J segment lost 4 bases and the V segment lost 6 bases, leaving 13 bases of the junction unmatched. CDR3 amino acids: CASTIRDSRAYEQYF. The CDR3, as DNA: TGTGCCAGCACCATACGGGACAGTCGCGCGTACGAGCAGTACTTC.

The rearrangement joins TRBV24-1 to TRBJ2-3, with 14 positions matching TRBD2. With 11 bases clipped from V and 4 bases from J, the junction kept 10 bases outside the gene matches. Germline V gene data show CDR1 as KGHDR and CDR2 as SFDVKD. This CDR3 comprises 16 residues. The CDR3 DNA is TGTGCCATCGGGACTAGCGGGGGACCTAGGTCAGATACGCAGTATTTT. This sequence encodes CAIGTSGGPRSDTQYF.

This clonotype has more than one count but fewer than ten. The chain recombines TRBV5-6 with TRBJ2-3, with 8 bases identical to TRBD1. V trimming: 5 bases; J trimming: 0 bases; junction bases outside the gene matches: 5. The CDR3 sequence is 15 residues long. Germline CDR1 SGHDT, CDR2 YYEEEE. CDR3 coding DNA: TGTGCCAGCAGTTGGACAGGGACTAGCACAGATACGCAGTATTTT. This codes for CASSWTGTSTDTQYF. Looking up the rest from reference TRBV5-6 and TRBJ2-3 gives the full variable domain: DAGVTQSPTHLIKTRGQQVTLRCSPKSGHDTVSWYQQALGQGPQFIFQYYEEEERQRGNFPDRFSGHQFPNYSSELNVNALLLGDSALYLCASSWTGTSTDTQYFGPGTRLTVL.

In this sample, this clonotype turned up many times. This rearrangement joins TRBV12-3 or TRBV12-4 to TRBJ1-1; TRBD1 matches 7 bases. The CDR3 length is 15 residues. Trimming at V came to 6 bases and at J to 0 bases, leaving 7 bases not matched to a gene. The CDR3 bases are TGTGCCAGCAGGATGGGACAGCCCATGAACACTGAAGCTTTCTTT. It specifies CASRMGQPMNTEAFF.

This clonotype was observed many times. V and J are TRBV27 and TRBJ2-3; TRBD2 agrees at 14 bases. Germline loops: CDR1 MNHEY, CDR2 SMNVEV (reference sequence). The CDR3 runs to 16 residues. V was clipped by 4 bases and J by 1 base; unmatched bases: 1. The CDR3 coding sequence is TGTGCCAGCAGTTGGGGACTAGCGGGGGGCACAGATACGCAGTATTTT. Amino acids: CASSWGLAGGTDTQYF.

This chain uses TRBV4-2 with TRBJ2-3; 8 positions agree with TRBD2. Germline V lookup: CDR1 LGHNA, CDR2 YNFKEQ. This CDR3 has 18 amino acids. With V trimmed by 3 bases and J by 3 bases, 14 bases remained unmatched. The CDR3 sequence: CASSHNYWGSGETDTQYF. The CDR3 nucleotides are TGTGCCAGCAGCCACAATTATTGGGGTAGCGGGGAAACAGATACGCAGTATTTT.

This clonotype has a handful of counts. This chain connects TRBV20-1 to TRBJ1-2; TRBD1 agrees at 9 bases. Germline V gives CDR1 DFQATT, CDR2 SNEGSKA (reference sequence). The junction had 13 bases not matched to a gene; V was cut back by 3 bases and J by 5 bases. The CDR3 extends over 16 amino acids. The CDR3 reads CSARETGGVFGYGYTF. CDR3 DNA: TGCAGTGCTAGGGAGACAGGGGGTGTATTCGGATATGGCTACACCTTC.

In this sample, this clonotype turned up many times. The V call is TRBV25-1, the J call TRBJ2-1; D is uncertain. V was cut by 4 bases and J by 7 bases, with 8 bases left in between. The germline CDR1 and CDR2 sequences are MGHDK and SYGVNS. The CDR3 covers 12 residues. CDR3 sequence: CASSVFLNEQFF. The CDR3 DNA follows: TGTGCCAGCAGTGTGTTCTTGAATGAGCAGTTCTTC. Full variable domain (remainder filled in from reference TRBV25-1 and TRBJ2-1): EADIYQTPRYLVIGTGKKITLECSQTMGHDKMYWYQQDPGMELHLIHYSYGVNSTEKGDLSSESTVSRIRTEHFPLTLESARPSHTSQYLCASSVFLNEQFFGPGTRLTVL.